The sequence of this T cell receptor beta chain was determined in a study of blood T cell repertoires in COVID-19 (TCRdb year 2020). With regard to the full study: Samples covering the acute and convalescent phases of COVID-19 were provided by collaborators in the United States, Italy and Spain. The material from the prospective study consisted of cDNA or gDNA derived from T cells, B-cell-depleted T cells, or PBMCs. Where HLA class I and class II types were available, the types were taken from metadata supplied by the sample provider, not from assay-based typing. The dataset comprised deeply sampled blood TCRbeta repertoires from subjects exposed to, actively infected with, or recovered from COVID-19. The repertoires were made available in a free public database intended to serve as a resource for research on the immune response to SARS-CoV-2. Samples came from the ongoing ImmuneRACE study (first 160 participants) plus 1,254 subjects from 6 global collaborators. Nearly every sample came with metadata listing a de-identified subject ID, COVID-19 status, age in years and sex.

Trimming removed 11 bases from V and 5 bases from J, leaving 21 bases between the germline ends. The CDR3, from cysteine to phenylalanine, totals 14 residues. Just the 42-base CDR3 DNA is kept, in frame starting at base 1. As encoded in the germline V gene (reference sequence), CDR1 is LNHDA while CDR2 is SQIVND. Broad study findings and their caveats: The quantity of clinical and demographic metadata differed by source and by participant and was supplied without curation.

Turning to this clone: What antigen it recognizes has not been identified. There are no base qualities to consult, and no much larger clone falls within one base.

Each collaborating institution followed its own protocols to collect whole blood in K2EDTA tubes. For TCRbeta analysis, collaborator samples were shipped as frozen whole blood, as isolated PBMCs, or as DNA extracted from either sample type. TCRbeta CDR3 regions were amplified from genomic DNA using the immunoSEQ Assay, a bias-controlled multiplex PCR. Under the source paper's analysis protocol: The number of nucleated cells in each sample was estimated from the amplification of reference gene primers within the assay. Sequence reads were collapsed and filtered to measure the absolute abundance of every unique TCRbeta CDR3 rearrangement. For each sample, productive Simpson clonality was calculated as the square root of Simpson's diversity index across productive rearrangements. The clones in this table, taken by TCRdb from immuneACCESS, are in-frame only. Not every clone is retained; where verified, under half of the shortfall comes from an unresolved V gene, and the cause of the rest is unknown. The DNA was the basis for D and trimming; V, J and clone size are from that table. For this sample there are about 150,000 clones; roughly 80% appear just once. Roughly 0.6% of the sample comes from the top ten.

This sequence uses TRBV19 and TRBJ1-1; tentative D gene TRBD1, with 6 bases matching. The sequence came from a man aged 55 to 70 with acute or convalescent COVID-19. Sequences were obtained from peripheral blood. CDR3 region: CAGLLQGWETEAFF. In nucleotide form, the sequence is TGTGCCGGCCTACTTCAGGGGTGGGAAACTGAAGCTTTCTTT.